The entry below describes one T cell receptor beta chain. No antigen is known for it. Trimming at V came to 7 bases and at J to 3 bases, leaving 3 bases not matched to a gene. The length of the CDR3 is 13 residues. CDR1 is LNHDA and CDR2 is SQIVND in the germline V gene (reference sequence). RNA transcripts served as the template for amplifying TCR beta CDR3 regions. First-round RT-PCR with HTBI primers amplified the TCR CDR3 region. Each CDR3 protein gets one entry after TCRdb re-called the multiplex PCR reads with MiXCR. The table records hundreds of thousands of distinct CDR3 sequences, less than 15% of them present only once. This record belongs to a study of T cells in Graves' hyperthyroidism and ophthalmopathy. Across the whole study: Specimen type is peripheral blood, collected at initial diagnosis prior to any treatment.

The study's findings and limits: Within blood appeared most thyroid clonotypes that had expanded above 0.001.

The chain employs TRBV19 and TRBJ1-5; TRBD1 aligns across 7 bases. Sequenced: blood. The sequence came from a woman between 18 and 29 years old with Graves' hyperthyroidism. CDR3 DNA: TGTGCCAGTACCGGACAGGTCAATCAGCCCCAGCATTTT. Its protein is CASTGQVNQPQHF.